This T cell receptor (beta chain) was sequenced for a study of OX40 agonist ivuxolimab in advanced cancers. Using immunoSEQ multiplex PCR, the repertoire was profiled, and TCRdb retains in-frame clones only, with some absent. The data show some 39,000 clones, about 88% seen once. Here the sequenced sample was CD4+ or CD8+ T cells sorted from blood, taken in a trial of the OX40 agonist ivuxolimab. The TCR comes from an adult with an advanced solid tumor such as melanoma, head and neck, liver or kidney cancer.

In DNA form, the CDR3 reads TGCAGCGAATCGGACGTTTCTAGCTTGGATACGCAGTATTTT. It codes for CSESDVSSLDTQYF. This sequence joins TRBV29-1 and TRBJ2-3; D might be TRBD2 (5 bases). Germline CDR1 is SQVTM and CDR2 is ANQGSEA. CDR3 length: 14 residues. The V end was cut by 7 bases, the J end by 6 bases, with 20 bases between.